Below are 18 T cell receptor beta chains sequenced from a single sample in a study of CD8 T cells in Susac syndrome. A quantity of about 0.45 to 1 ug RNA underwent reverse transcription using random hexamers. Each CDR3 protein is one row after TCRdb ran MiXCR on the immunoSEQ multiplex PCR reads. The sample has roughly 200,000 distinct CDR3 sequences, roughly 94% seen once. Sequencing was done on a sample of CD4+ T cells from PBMCs. Receptor source: a human donor with Susac syndrome.

The V call is TRBV7-8, the J call TRBJ2-2; the match to TRBD2 covers 8 bases. Germline CDR1 and CDR2: SGHVS and FQNEAQ. The CDR3 covers 15 residues. The V and J ends lost 6 bases and 2 bases, in that order; junction bases with no gene match: 5. CDR3 in amino acids: CASSKTSGNTGELFF. CDR3 in DNA: TGTGCCAGCAGTAAAACTAGCGGTAACACCGGGGAGCTGTTTTTT.

This sequence joins TRBV5-4 and TRBJ2-5; D ambiguous. The CDR3 is 13 amino acids. Germline lookup yields CDR1 SGHNT and CDR2 YYREEE (reference sequence). The V gene lost 1 base and the J gene lost 5 bases, with 9 bases spanning the gap. The CDR3 is CASSLQPWETQYF. CDR3 DNA sequence: TGTGCCAGCAGCTTGCAGCCGTGGGAGACCCAGTACTTC.

The gene calls are TRBV10-3 and TRBJ1-2; 7 positions agree with TRBD1. J lost 6 bases, V lost 5 bases, and 6 bases had no gene match. The CDR3 length is 13 residues. Germline CDR1 and CDR2: ENHRY and SYGVKD. CDR3 in amino acids: CAISTGQVDGYTF. The DNA for the CDR3 is TGTGCCATCAGTACTGGACAGGTTGATGGCTACACCTTC.

The chain uses TRBV18 and TRBJ2-7; D is uncertain. The V end was cut by 2 bases, the J end by 4 bases, with 9 bases between. This CDR3 has 13 amino acids. Germline CDR1 and CDR2: KGHSH and LQKENI. Here the CDR3 reads CASSPGSKYEQYF. CDR3 nucleotides: TGTGCCAGCTCACCAGGGTCAAAATACGAGCAGTACTTC.

This clonotype was counted once. The V and J genes are TRBV3-1 and TRBJ2-1, with D tentatively TRBD1 (5 bases). Trimming cost V 4 bases and J 3 bases, with 13 bases left between them. The CDR3 is made up of 15 amino acids. Germline values: CDR1 LGHDT, CDR2 YNNKEL (reference sequence). The CDR3 spells CASSPPEQGYNEQFF. In DNA form, the CDR3 reads TGTGCCAGCAGCCCCCCAGAGCAGGGCTACAATGAGCAGTTCTTC.

V gene TRBV27 combines with J gene TRBJ1-5; 7 bases fit TRBD1. Germline V gene data show CDR1 as MNHEY and CDR2 as SMNVEV (reference sequence). V was pared by 10 bases and J by 5 bases, with 14 bases of the junction left unmatched. The CDR3 covers 15 residues. CDR3 residues: CAIPLHRQGHQPQHF. CDR3 bases: TGTGCCATCCCCCTTCACAGACAGGGTCATCAGCCCCAGCATTTT.

This rearrangement joins TRBV20-1 to TRBJ1-6; 7 positions match TRBD1. V shed 4 bases and J 6 bases; nucleotides not matched to a gene: 6. In germline, CDR1 is DFQATT, CDR2 SNEGSKA (reference sequence). The CDR3 runs to 14 residues. This CDR3 reads CSATRGNSNSPLHF. CDR3 nucleotides: TGCAGTGCTACCAGGGGGAACAGTAATTCACCCCTCCACTTT.

This clonotype was seen a single time. No DNA is shown, since the ends of the CDR3 on it are uncertain; the CDR3 is the one TCRdb lists. The V gene is TRBV21-1, the J gene TRBJ1-2; TRBD1, the table's D call, lacks a check against the DNA. TRBV21-1 counts as a pseudogene. Both ends counted, the CDR3 spans 15 residues. This CDR3 reads CASSKWGQGNDGYTF.

This clonotype has just one count. The chain couples TRBV29-1 to TRBJ2-5, with a weak D call TRBD1 (5 bases). The germline V and J ends were trimmed by 4 bases and 7 bases, with 16 bases remaining between them. Germline V gene sequence: CDR1 SQVTM, CDR2 ANQGSEA. CDR3 size: 13 residues. DNA of the CDR3: TGCAGCGTTGGTGCAGGGCTGGCAGGGACCCAGTACTTC. Amino acid sequence: CSVGAGLAGTQYF.

This chain connects TRBV7-9 to TRBJ2-6; D is perhaps TRBD2 (5 bases). From germline, CDR1 is SEHNR and CDR2 FQNEAQ (reference sequence). Trimming pared 2 bases from V and 1 base from J, leaving 6 bases between. This CDR3 has 15 amino acids. The CDR3 DNA reads as TGTGCCAGCAGCTTAAGGGAGTCTGGGGCCAACGTCCTGACTTTC. Amino acids: CASSLRESGANVLTF.

This chain uses TRBV20-1 with TRBJ2-1; D remains ambiguous. Trimming stripped 2 bases from V and 8 bases from J, with 7 bases between. The CDR3 is 11 amino acids. Germline CDR1 is DFQATT and CDR2 is SNEGSKA (reference sequence). The chain's CDR3 is CSARSTYEQFF. As DNA, the CDR3 is TGCAGTGCTAGATCTACGTATGAGCAGTTCTTC.

The chain carries TRBV20-1 and TRBJ2-4; D perhaps matches TRBD1 (6 bases). Trimming pared 6 bases from V and 1 base from J, leaving 13 bases between. CDR3 length: 14 residues. Germline V CDR1 and CDR2: DFQATT, SNEGSKA (reference sequence). The CDR3 loop is CSARDTVAKNIQYF. In nucleotides, the CDR3 is TGCAGTGCCAGGGACACCGTGGCCAAAAACATTCAGTACTTC.

The rearrangement uses TRBV7-2 and TRBJ2-7; TRBD2 matches at 11 bases. The trim removed 8 bases at V and 2 bases at J, leaving 5 bases unmatched. There are 14 residues in the CDR3. Germline assignment: CDR1 SGHTA and CDR2 FQGNSA. CDR3 sequence: CASSVTSGAYEQYF. The CDR3 nucleotides are TGTGCCAGCTCGGTGACTAGCGGGGCCTACGAGCAGTACTTC.

This clonotype came up a few times. This chain joins TRBV3-1 and TRBJ1-2, with unresolved D. Germline loops: CDR1 LGHDT, CDR2 YNNKEL (reference sequence). Trimming took 1 base from V and 0 from J, leaving 0 bases between them. The CDR3 consists of 12 residues. CDR3 loop: CASSQANYGYTF. CDR3 sequence (DNA): TGTGCCAGCAGCCAAGCTAACTATGGCTACACCTTC.

This chain joins TRBV29-1 and TRBJ2-1; 12 nucleotides match TRBD1. The junction had 15 bases not matched to a gene; V was cut back by 6 bases and J by 12 bases. Germline CDR1 is SQVTM and CDR2 is ANQGSEA. CDR3 length: 15 residues. CDR3 sequence reads: CSVDAGTGGRAGQFF. CDR3 nucleotides: TGCAGCGTAGATGCCGGGACAGGGGGCCGAGCTGGGCAGTTCTTC.

This rearrangement joins TRBV24-1 to TRBJ2-5; tentatively, D is TRBD1 or TRBD2 (6 bases each). The CDR3 is 15 amino acids. V was pared by 4 bases and J by 2 bases, with 13 bases between. From germline, CDR1 is KGHDR and CDR2 SFDVKD. CDR3 sequence: CATSDGGDKQETQYF. In DNA, the CDR3 is TGTGCCACCAGTGACGGCGGGGACAAACAAGAGACCCAGTACTTC.

The chain recombines TRBV4-2 with TRBJ2-2; 7 bases line up with TRBD2. This CDR3 is 15 amino acids long. The V and J ends lost 1 base and 4 bases, in that order; junction bases with no gene match: 3. Germline CDR1 is LGHNA and CDR2 is YNFKEQ. The CDR3 region is CASSQAQRGTGELFF. Here the CDR3 DNA reads TGTGCCAGCAGCCAAGCTCAGCGGGGCACCGGGGAGCTGTTTTTT.

The chain has TRBV2 and TRBJ2-5; 9 bases align to TRBD1. The J segment lost 5 bases and the V segment lost 2 bases, leaving 6 bases of the junction unmatched. Germline V gives CDR1 SNHLY, CDR2 FYNNEI. The CDR3 totals 15 residues. The CDR3 DNA follows: TGTGCCAGCAGTGAACAAGGGACAGGGACTGAGACCCAGTACTTC. Amino acids: CASSEQGTGTETQYF.